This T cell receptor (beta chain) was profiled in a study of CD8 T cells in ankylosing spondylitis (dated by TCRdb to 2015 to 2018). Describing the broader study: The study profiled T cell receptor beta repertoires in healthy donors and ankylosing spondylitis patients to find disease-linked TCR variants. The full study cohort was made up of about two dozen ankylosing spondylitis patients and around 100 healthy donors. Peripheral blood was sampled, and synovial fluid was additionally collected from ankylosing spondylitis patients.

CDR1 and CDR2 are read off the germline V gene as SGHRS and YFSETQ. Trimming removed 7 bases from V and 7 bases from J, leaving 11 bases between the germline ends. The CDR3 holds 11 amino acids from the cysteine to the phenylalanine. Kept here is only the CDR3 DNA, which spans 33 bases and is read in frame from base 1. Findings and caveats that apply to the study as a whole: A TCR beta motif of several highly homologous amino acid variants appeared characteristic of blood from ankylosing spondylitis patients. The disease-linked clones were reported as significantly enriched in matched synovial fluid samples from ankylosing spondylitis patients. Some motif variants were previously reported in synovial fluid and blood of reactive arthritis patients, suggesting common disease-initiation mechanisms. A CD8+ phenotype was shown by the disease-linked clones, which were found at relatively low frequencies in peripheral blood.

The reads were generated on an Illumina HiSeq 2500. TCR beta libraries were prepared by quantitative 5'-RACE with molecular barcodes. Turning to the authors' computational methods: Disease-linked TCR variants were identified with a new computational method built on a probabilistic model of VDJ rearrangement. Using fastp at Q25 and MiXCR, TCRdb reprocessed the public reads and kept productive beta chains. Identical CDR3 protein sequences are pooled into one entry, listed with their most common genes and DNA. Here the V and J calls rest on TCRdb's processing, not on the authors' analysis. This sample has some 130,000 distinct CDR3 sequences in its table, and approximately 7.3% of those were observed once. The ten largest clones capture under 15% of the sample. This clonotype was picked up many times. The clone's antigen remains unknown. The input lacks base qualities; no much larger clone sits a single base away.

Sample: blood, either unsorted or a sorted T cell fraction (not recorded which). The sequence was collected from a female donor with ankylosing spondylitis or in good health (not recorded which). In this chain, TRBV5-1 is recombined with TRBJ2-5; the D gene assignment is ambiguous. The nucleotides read TGCGCCAGCTTTATGCGCGGGACCCAGTACTTC. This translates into CASFMRGTQYF.